This T cell receptor beta chain appears in the sequencing data of a study of T-cell reconstitution after alpha-beta-depleted transplantation in children. During its preparation, the TCRbeta library received unique molecular identifiers. TCRdb reprocessed the PCR reads via MiXCR and lists one record per CDR3 protein. The table lists about 200,000 distinct CDR3 sequences, approximately 15% of them singletons, with about 13% in the top ten. This clonotype turned up a few times. Germline V lookup: CDR1 SGHAT, CDR2 FQNNGV. Trimming took 5 bases from V and 0 from J; bases not matched to a gene: 15. The CDR3 has 18 residues.

V gene TRBV11-2 combines with J gene TRBJ2-7, with 8 positions matching TRBD1. The sequencing here drew on PBMCs from the stem cell graft donor, taken from the stem cell graft. The source is a human donor who donated a stem cell graft to a child with acute lymphoblastic leukemia. CDR3: CASSTRGQGRYNSYEQYF. In DNA form, the CDR3 reads TGTGCCAGCAGCACCAGAGGACAGGGAAGATACAACTCCTACGAGCAGTACTTC. Together with reference TRBV11-2 and TRBJ2-7, the CDR3 gives the full variable domain: EAGVAQSPRYKIIEKRQSVAFWCNPISGHATLYWYQQILGQGPKLLIQFQNNGVVDDSQLPKDRFSAERLKGVDSTLKIQPAKLEDSAVYLCASSTRGQGRYNSYEQYFGPGTRLTVT.